Sequencing of this TCR beta chain was carried out in a study of CD8 T cells in Susac syndrome. The length of the CDR3 is 12 residues. Trimming cost V 6 bases and J 5 bases, with 10 bases left between them. Germline V CDR1 and CDR2: MNHNS, SASEGT. Random hexamers were used to reverse transcribe about 0.45 to 1 ug of RNA. The authors amplified TCR beta CDR3 across 54 Vbeta and 13 Jbeta using immunoSEQ multiplex PCR. TCRdb re-analysed the immunoSEQ multiplex PCR reads in MiXCR, keeping a single row per CDR3 protein. The data hold 200,000 or so distinct CDR3 sequences, with roughly 95% observed a single time. Sequencing of TCR beta was performed on blood CD8+ T cells and on blood CD4+ T cells. The multiple sclerosis controls were treatment-naive patients affected by stable or active relapsing-remitting disease. The CD8+ and CD4+ T cells were negatively isolated, with the TEMRA cells enriched by FACS.

The rearrangement joins TRBV6-1 to TRBJ1-1; D is undetermined. Material: CD4+ T cells from PBMCs. The TCR originated in a human donor with multiple sclerosis. DNA of the CDR3: TGTGCCAGCAGCTTTGGTCGGACTGAAGCTTTCTTT. It specifies CASSFGRTEAFF.